This T cell receptor (beta chain) was sequenced during a study of cytomegalovirus exposure and HLA in healthy donors. This clone came up a few times. The length of the CDR3 is 12 residues. Germline values: CDR1 GTSNPN, CDR2 SVGIG (reference sequence). V lost 2 bases and J 5 bases, leaving 9 bases between the germline ends. Primers included in the PCR were 60 Vbeta and 13 Jbeta primers. This table comes from immunoSEQ multiplex PCR, and its TCRdb copy is limited to in-frame clones, with some not included. Counted here are approximately 73,000 clones, 60% to 70% occurring once; the ten biggest clones make up around 5.8%.

This TCR was recovered from a man between 25 and 39 years old in good health and CMV-seropositive. This rearrangement joins TRBV30 to TRBJ2-5; no clear D gene. Specimen: PBMCs. The chain's CDR3 is CAWSRSEETQYF. Here the CDR3 DNA reads TGTGCCTGGAGTAGATCCGAGGAGACCCAGTACTTC.